The sequence of this T cell receptor (beta chain) was determined in a study of blood T cell repertoires in COVID-19. Overall study context: Sites in the United States, Italy and Spain provided acute and convalescent COVID-19 samples.

Germline CDR1 is SGHVS and CDR2 is FQNEAQ. The CDR3 sequence is 15 residues long. With 2 bases clipped from V and 5 bases from J, the junction kept 6 bases outside the gene matches. Clones were sequenced by immunoSEQ multiplex PCR, and TCRdb holds only the in-frame ones, with some missing. This sample has approximately 190,000 clones; about 88% occur once, and the top ten carry roughly 6%. The sequenced sample consisted of peripheral blood. The sequence came from a man aged 35-49 years with active or convalescent COVID-19. The chain uses TRBV7-8 and TRBJ2-1, with TRBD2 matching over 7 bases. CDR3 loop: CASSLMLAEDNEQFF. CDR3 in DNA: TGTGCCAGCAGCTTAATGCTAGCGGAAGACAATGAGCAGTTCTTC.